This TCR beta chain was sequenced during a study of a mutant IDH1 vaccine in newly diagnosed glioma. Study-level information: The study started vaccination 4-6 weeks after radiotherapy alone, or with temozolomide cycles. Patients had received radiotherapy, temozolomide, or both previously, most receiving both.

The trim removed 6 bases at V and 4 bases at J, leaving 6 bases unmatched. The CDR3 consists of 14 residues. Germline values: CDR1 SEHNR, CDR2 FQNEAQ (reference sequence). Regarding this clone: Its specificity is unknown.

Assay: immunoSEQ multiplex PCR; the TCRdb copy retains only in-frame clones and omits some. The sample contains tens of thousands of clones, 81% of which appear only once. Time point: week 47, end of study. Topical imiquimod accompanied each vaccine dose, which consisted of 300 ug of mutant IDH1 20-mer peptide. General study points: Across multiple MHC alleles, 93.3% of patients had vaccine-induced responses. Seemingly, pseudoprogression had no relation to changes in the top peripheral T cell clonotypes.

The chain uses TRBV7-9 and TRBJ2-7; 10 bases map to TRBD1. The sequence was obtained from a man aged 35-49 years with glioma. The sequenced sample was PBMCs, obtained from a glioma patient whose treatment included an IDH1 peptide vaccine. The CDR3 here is CASRLTGGAYEQYF. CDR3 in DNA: TGTGCCAGCAGATTGACAGGGGGCGCGTACGAGCAGTACTTC. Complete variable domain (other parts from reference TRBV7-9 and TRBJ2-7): DTGVSQNPRHKITKRGQNVTFRCDPISEHNRLYWYRQTLGQGPEFLTYFQNEAQLEKSRLLSDRFSAERPKGSFSTLEIQRTEQGDSAMYLCASRLTGGAYEQYFGPGTRLTVT.